This T cell receptor beta chain comes out of a study of blood T cell repertoires in COVID-19. CDR3 size: 14 residues. Germline assignment: CDR1 MNHEY and CDR2 SMNVEV (reference sequence). Trimming removed 6 bases from V and 10 bases from J; junction bases left unmatched: 9. Libraries were prepared by immunoSEQ multiplex PCR; TCRdb keeps only in-frame clonotypes and omits some of them. The table records about 270,000 clones, approximately 92% of them present only once. The TCR comes from a woman aged 18-29 years who had recovered from COVID-19. The genes are TRBV27 and TRBJ2-1; 10 nucleotides align to TRBD1. Sequencing input: PBMCs or T cells enriched from blood (not recorded which). The CDR3 here is CASRTGTGDEEQFF. The CDR3 DNA reads as TGTGCCAGCAGGACCGGGACAGGGGACGAAGAGCAGTTCTTC.